A single sample gave rise to the 27 T cell receptor beta chains below, sequenced in a study of blood T cell repertoires in COVID-19. Assay used: immunoSEQ multiplex PCR; TCRdb lists only in-frame clones, some missing. The table records about 480,000 clones, about 89% of them present only once. The source material was peripheral blood. These receptors all come from a woman aged 25 to 45 with acute or convalescent COVID-19.

V is TRBV6-5 and J is TRBJ2-3; no firm D call. Germline loops: CDR1 MNHEY, CDR2 SVGAGI. The V end was cut by 6 bases, the J end by 2 bases, with 12 bases between. The CDR3 contains 14 residues. The CDR3 nucleotides are TGTGCCAGCAGGGTCCCAGGAACCACAGATACGCAGTATTTT. This sequence encodes CASRVPGTTDTQYF.

V gene TRBV7-9 combines with J gene TRBJ2-1; D uncertain. CDR3 length: 13 amino acids. Trimming pared 4 bases from V and 7 bases from J, leaving 11 bases between. Germline V gives CDR1 SEHNR, CDR2 FQNEAQ (reference sequence). The CDR3 loop reads CASSSFDRNEQFF. CDR3 DNA sequence: TGTGCCAGCAGCTCCTTCGATCGGAATGAGCAGTTCTTC.

The CDR3 bases are TGCGCCAGCAGCCTAGGACTAGCTGTCGCAGATACGCAGTATTTT. It yields the protein CASSLGLAVADTQYF. V and J are TRBV4-1 and TRBJ2-3; 8 bases align to TRBD2. Germline CDR1 reads MGHRA; CDR2 reads YSYEKL. J was trimmed by 4 bases and V by 4 bases; bases with no gene match: 7. The CDR3 sequence is 15 residues long.

The chain recombines TRBV5-5 with TRBJ2-7, with D possibly matching TRBD1 (6 bases). CDR3 length equals 14 residues. V was trimmed by 6 bases and J by 3 bases, leaving 16 bases between them. CDR1 is SGHKS and CDR2 is YYEKEE in the germline V gene (reference sequence). The CDR3 DNA reads as TGTGCCAGCACCAACCAGGGGAAAAACTACGAGCAGTACTTC. This codes for CASTNQGKNYEQYF.

The rearrangement links TRBV3-1 (or the pseudogene TRBV3-2) to TRBJ2-2; 9 bases align to TRBD1. The CDR3 covers 16 residues. Germline V gene lookup returns CDR1 LGHDT and CDR2 YNNKEL (reference sequence). The V gene end was trimmed by 4 bases and the J gene end by 6 bases; junction bases not matched to a gene: 9. The CDR3 loop reads CASSPRDRVIAGELFF. CDR3 bases: TGTGCCAGCAGCCCCCGGGACAGGGTAATTGCCGGGGAGCTGTTTTTT.

The chain combines TRBV6-5 with TRBJ1-2; maybe TRBD1 (6 bases). Germline loops: CDR1 MNHEY, CDR2 SVGAGI. The CDR3 runs 14 residues. V lost 6 bases, J lost 5 bases, and 16 bases lay in between. Here the CDR3 reads CASSRGEGTYGYTF. The CDR3 region has the DNA TGTGCCAGCAGCCGGGGGGAGGGGACATATGGCTACACCTTC.

This sequence joins TRBV30 and TRBJ1-4; TRBD1 matches at 7 bases. Losses at the gene ends were 1 base for V and 7 bases for J; bases not matched to a gene: 9. Germline loops: CDR1 GTSNPN, CDR2 SVGIG (reference sequence). The CDR3 length is 15 residues. Here the CDR3 DNA reads TGTGCCTGGAGTGATACACAGGGGATAGGTGAAAAACTGTTTTTT. This gives the protein CAWSDTQGIGEKLFF.

The V and J genes are TRBV28 and TRBJ2-7; 10 nucleotides align to TRBD1. CDR3 length equals 14 residues. Losses at the gene ends were 5 bases for V and 4 bases for J; bases not matched to a gene: 5. The germline CDR1 and CDR2 sequences are MDHEN and SYDVKM. DNA for the CDR3: TGTGCCAGCAGTCCGGGACAGGGGATGTACGAGCAGTACTTC. Amino acids: CASSPGQGMYEQYF.

The rearrangement links TRBV29-1 to TRBJ1-5; D gene ambiguous. V dropped 4 bases and J dropped 7 bases, with 11 bases sitting between them. Germline lookup yields CDR1 SQVTM and CDR2 ANQGSEA. The CDR3 loop spans 12 amino acids. The CDR3 region has the DNA TGCAGCGTTGTGGAGGGTGGCCAGCCCCAGCATTTT. Translating gives CSVVEGGQPQHF.

The chain links TRBV6-4 to TRBJ1-6, with 10 bases that match TRBD1. The CDR3 consists of 13 residues. Unmatched junction bases numbered 2, after V lost 6 bases and J lost 9 bases. The germline V gene has CDR1 MRHNA and CDR2 SNTAGT. The CDR3 nucleotides are TGTGCCAGCAGCCGGGACAGGGGTTCACCCCTCCACTTT. It codes for CASSRDRGSPLHF.

This sequence joins TRBV27 and TRBJ2-6; a weak D match, TRBD1 (5 bases). V was pared by 0 bases and J by 2 bases, with 8 bases between. The CDR3 runs to 16 residues. The germline CDR1 and CDR2 sequences are MNHEY and SMNVEV (reference sequence). CDR3 residues: CASSLSGRAGANVLTF. The CDR3 coding sequence is TGTGCCAGCAGTTTATCGGGCAGGGCTGGGGCCAACGTCCTGACTTTC.

The sample holds a few counts of this clone. The rearrangement joins TRBV10-3 to TRBJ1-1; 8 positions match TRBD1. This CDR3 contains 14 residues. Per the germline V gene, CDR1 is ENHRY and CDR2 is SYGVKD. V shed 7 bases and J 2 bases; nucleotides not matched to a gene: 6. The CDR3 sequence: CAIKEAGGNTEAFF. Here the CDR3 DNA reads TGTGCCATCAAAGAGGCAGGGGGCAACACTGAAGCTTTCTTT.

This rearrangement joins TRBV7-7 to TRBJ2-5; no clear D. The CDR3 sequence is 15 residues long. The V and J ends lost 2 bases and 1 base respectively, with 11 bases between them. CDR1 is SSHAT and CDR2 is FNYEAQ in the germline V gene (reference sequence). In nucleotides, the CDR3 is TGTGCCAGCAGCTTAAATCCGATAGCCCAAGAGACCCAGTACTTC. This translates into CASSLNPIAQETQYF.

In the case of this clone: This sample also contains other DNA sequences that code for the same CDR3. The gene calls are TRBV15 and TRBJ1-2, with a possible D match to TRBD1 (5 bases). Germline V CDR1 and CDR2: LNHNV, YYDKDF (reference sequence). The CDR3 length is 14 residues. With 0 bases removed from V and 5 bases from J, the gap between germline ends came to 10 bases. The CDR3 sequence: CATSRDLGGYGYTF. CDR3 DNA sequence: TGTGCCACCAGCAGAGATCTGGGGGGATATGGCTACACCTTC.

The chain combines TRBV12-3 or TRBV12-4 with TRBJ1-6, with TRBD1 matching 9 bases. The junction had 4 bases not matched to a gene; V was cut back by 5 bases and J by 11 bases. The CDR3 contains 13 residues. CDR3 in DNA: TGTGCCAGCAGTAGAGGACAGGGGACACCCCTCCACTTT. Its protein product is CASSRGQGTPLHF.

This sequence joins TRBV5-1 and TRBJ2-1; 7 nucleotides match TRBD2. The CDR3 length is 17 residues. CDR1 and CDR2 (germline): SGHRS, YFSETQ. J gave up 9 bases and V 3 bases, and 18 bases lay outside the gene matches. In DNA, the CDR3 is TGCGCCAGCAGCTCCTGGGGGGGTCCCAATATCCCAAGTGAGCAGTTCTTC. Protein sequence: CASSSWGGPNIPSEQFF.

The V and J genes are TRBV30 and TRBJ1-1, with D uncertain. The V gene's germline CDR1 is GTSNPN and CDR2 SVGIG (reference sequence). V lost 7 bases and J lost 1, with 4 bases in between. There are 10 residues in the CDR3. The CDR3 loop is CAFRNTEAFF. In DNA, the CDR3 is TGTGCCTTCAGGAACACTGAAGCTTTCTTT. Combining the CDR3 with reference TRBV30 and TRBJ1-1 gives the whole variable domain SQTIHQWPATLVQPVGSPLSLECTVEGTSNPNLYWYRQAAGRGLQLLFYSVGIGQISSEVPQNLSASRPQDRQFILSSKKLLLSDSGFYLCAFRNTEAFFGQGTRLTVV.

The chain employs TRBV28 and TRBJ1-2; D unresolved. The germline V gene encodes CDR1 MDHEN and CDR2 SYDVKM. The CDR3 extends over 13 amino acids. With 6 bases removed from V and 3 bases from J, the gap between germline ends came to 11 bases. The chain's CDR3 is CASRPGSDYGYTF. The CDR3 bases are TGTGCCAGCAGGCCCGGGAGCGACTATGGCTACACCTTC.

The rearrangement uses TRBV27 and TRBJ1-6, with 7 bases identical to TRBD1. Trimming removed 5 bases from V and 10 bases from J; junction bases left unmatched: 5. Germline lookup yields CDR1 MNHEY and CDR2 SMNVEV (reference sequence). The CDR3 sequence is 13 residues long. Here the CDR3 DNA reads TGTGCCAGCAGTACCACAGGGGACTCACCCCTCCACTTT. It encodes CASSTTGDSPLHF.

The rearrangement joins TRBV11-2 to TRBJ2-2, with D possibly matching TRBD1 (5 bases). The CDR3 runs 17 residues. Trimming stripped 0 bases from V and 7 bases from J, with 18 bases between. Germline V CDR1 and CDR2: SGHAT, FQNNGV. The CDR3 DNA is TGTGCCAGCAGCTTAGACGGGCCCCAGGGATATGGCGGGGAGCTGTTTTTT. This codes for CASSLDGPQGYGGELFF. The whole variable domain, remainder taken from reference TRBV11-2 and TRBJ2-2, is EAGVAQSPRYKIIEKRQSVAFWCNPISGHATLYWYQQILGQGPKLLIQFQNNGVVDDSQLPKDRFSAERLKGVDSTLKIQPAKLEDSAVYLCASSLDGPQGYGGELFFGEGSRLTVL.

The CDR3 nucleotides are TGTGCCAGCACCCTAGGAGAGACCCAGTACTTC. Its protein product is CASTLGETQYF. The V and J genes are TRBV12-3 or TRBV12-4 and TRBJ2-5; unclear D gene. V lost 7 bases and J lost 4, with 7 bases in between. The CDR3 is 11 amino acids.

The chain recombines TRBV4-1 with TRBJ2-7, with D uncertain. The CDR3 sequence is 14 residues long. V dropped 1 base and J dropped 3 bases, with 10 bases sitting between them. Germline V lookup: CDR1 MGHRA, CDR2 YSYEKL. DNA of the CDR3: TGCGCCAGCAGCCAAGTTGGTCGGTACTACGAGCAGTACTTC. Protein sequence: CASSQVGRYYEQYF.

V gene TRBV28 combines with J gene TRBJ2-7; the match to TRBD1 covers 10 bases. The germline V gene encodes CDR1 MDHEN and CDR2 SYDVKM. V shed 5 bases and J 2 bases; nucleotides not matched to a gene: 3. This CDR3 region has 14 residues. This CDR3 is CASSRTGGTYEQYF. In DNA, the CDR3 is TGTGCCAGCAGTCGGACAGGGGGGACCTACGAGCAGTACTTC.

V usage is TRBV7-3 and J usage is TRBJ2-7, with TRBD2 matching over 9 bases. V was pared by 5 bases and J by 6 bases, with 5 bases of the junction left unmatched. The CDR3 is made up of 13 amino acids. CDR1 is SGHTA, CDR2 FQGTGA, per germline. The CDR3, as DNA: TGTGCCAGCAGCCATAGCGGGGGAGGCGAGCAGTACTTC. As protein: CASSHSGGGEQYF.

This clone was recorded once. The chain couples TRBV7-7 to TRBJ1-4, with a possible D match to TRBD1 (6 bases). The CDR3 extends over 14 amino acids. V was cut by 4 bases and J by 7 bases, with 13 bases left in between. Germline V lookup: CDR1 SSHAT, CDR2 FNYEAQ (reference sequence). The CDR3 DNA sequence: TGTGCCAGCAGCTCCGACAGGTATAGTGAAAAACTGTTTTTT. Translated, it gives CASSSDRYSEKLFF. Full variable domain (rest looked up from reference TRBV7-7 and TRBJ1-4): GAGVSQSPRYKVTKRGQDVTLRCDPISSHATLYWYQQALGQGPEFLTYFNYEAQPDKSGLPSDRFSAERPEGSISTLTIQRTEQRDSAMYRCASSSDRYSEKLFFGSGTQLSVL.

This sequence joins TRBV7-2 and TRBJ2-1, with 10 bases fitting TRBD2. Germline CDR1 reads SGHTA; CDR2 reads FQGNSA. CDR3 length equals 17 residues. V was clipped by 5 bases and J by 2 bases; unmatched bases: 9. The CDR3 bases are TGTGCCAGCAGCCCCCAGACTAGCGGGTCTCCCTACAATGAGCAGTTCTTC. Translating it yields CASSPQTSGSPYNEQFF.

The CDR3 is CASSVGRGAHEQYF. CDR3 DNA: TGTGCCAGCAGCGTAGGCAGGGGCGCCCACGAGCAGTACTTC. The chain couples TRBV9 to TRBJ2-7; D is perhaps TRBD1 (6 bases). The CDR3 runs 14 residues. Trimming stripped 0 bases from V and 5 bases from J, with 12 bases between. Germline V gene lookup returns CDR1 SGDLS and CDR2 YYNGEE.